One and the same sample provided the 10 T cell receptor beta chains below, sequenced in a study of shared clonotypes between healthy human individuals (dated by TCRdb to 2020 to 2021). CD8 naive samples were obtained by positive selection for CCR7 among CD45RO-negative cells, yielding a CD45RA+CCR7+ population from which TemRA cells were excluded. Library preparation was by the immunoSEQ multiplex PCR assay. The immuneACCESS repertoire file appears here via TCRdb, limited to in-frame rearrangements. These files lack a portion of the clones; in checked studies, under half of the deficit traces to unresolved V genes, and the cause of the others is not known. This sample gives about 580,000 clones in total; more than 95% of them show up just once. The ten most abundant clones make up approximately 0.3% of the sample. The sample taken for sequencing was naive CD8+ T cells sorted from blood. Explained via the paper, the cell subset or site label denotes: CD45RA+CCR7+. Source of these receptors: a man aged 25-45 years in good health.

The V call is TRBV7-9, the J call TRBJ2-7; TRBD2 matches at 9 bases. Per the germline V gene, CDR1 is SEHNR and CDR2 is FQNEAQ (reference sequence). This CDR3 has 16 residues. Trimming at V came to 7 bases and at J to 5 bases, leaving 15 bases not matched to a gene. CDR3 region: CASTQTSGALEDEQYF. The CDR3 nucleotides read TGTGCCAGCACCCAGACTAGCGGAGCCCTCGAGGACGAGCAGTACTTC.

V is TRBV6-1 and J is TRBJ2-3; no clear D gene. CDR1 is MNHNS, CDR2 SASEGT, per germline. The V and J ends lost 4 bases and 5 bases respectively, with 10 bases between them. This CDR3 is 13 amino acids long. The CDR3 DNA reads TGTGCCAGCAGTGCGACTCAAAAAGATACGCAGTATTTT. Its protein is CASSATQKDTQYF.

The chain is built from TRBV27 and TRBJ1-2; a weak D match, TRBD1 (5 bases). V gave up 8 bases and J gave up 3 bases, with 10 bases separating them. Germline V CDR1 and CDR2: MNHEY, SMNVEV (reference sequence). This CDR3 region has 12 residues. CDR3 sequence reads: CASSRGDYGYTF. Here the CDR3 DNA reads TGTGCCAGCTCCCGAGGGGACTATGGCTACACCTTC.

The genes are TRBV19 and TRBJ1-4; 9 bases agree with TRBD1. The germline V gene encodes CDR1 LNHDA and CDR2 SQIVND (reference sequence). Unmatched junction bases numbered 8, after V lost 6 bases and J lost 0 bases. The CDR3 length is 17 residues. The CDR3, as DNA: TGTGCCAGTAGAGAACAGGGGGCGTACGCAACTAATGAAAAACTGTTTTTT. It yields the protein CASREQGAYATNEKLFF.

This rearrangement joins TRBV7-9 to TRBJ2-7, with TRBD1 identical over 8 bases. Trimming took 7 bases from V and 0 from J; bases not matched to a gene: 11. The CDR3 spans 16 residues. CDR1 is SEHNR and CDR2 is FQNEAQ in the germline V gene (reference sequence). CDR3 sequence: CASTPLGQENSYEQYF. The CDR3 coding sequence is TGTGCCAGCACCCCCCTGGGACAGGAGAACTCCTACGAGCAGTACTTC.

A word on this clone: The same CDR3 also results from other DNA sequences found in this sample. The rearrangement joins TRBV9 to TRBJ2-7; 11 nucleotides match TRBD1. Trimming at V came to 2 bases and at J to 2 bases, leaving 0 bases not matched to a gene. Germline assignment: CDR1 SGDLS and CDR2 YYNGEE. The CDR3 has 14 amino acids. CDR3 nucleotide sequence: TGTGCCAGCAGCGTGGGACAGGGGGCCTACGAGCAGTACTTC. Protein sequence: CASSVGQGAYEQYF.

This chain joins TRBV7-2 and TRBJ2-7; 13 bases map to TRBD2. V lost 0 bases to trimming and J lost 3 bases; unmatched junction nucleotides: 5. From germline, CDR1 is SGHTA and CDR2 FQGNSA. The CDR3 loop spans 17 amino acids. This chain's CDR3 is CASSLAEGTSGNYEQYF. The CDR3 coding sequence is TGTGCCAGCAGCTTAGCCGAAGGGACTAGCGGGAACTACGAGCAGTACTTC. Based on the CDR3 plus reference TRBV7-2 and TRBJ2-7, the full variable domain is GAGVSQSPSNKVTEKGKDVELRCDPISGHTALYWYRQSLGQGLEFLIYFQGNSAPDKSGLPSDRFSAERTGGSVSTLTIQRTQQEDSAVYLCASSLAEGTSGNYEQYFGPGTRLTVT.

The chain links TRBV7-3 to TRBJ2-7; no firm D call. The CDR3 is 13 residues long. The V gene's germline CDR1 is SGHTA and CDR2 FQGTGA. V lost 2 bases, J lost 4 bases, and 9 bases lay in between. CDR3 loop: CASSLEPQYEQYF. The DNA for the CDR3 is TGTGCCAGCAGCTTAGAACCGCAGTACGAGCAGTACTTC.

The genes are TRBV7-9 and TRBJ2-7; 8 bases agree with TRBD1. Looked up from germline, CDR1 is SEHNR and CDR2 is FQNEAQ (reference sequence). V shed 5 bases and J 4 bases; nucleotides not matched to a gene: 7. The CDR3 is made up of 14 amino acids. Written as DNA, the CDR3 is TGTGCCAGCAGCGCTTCGACAGGGGATTACGAGCAGTACTTC. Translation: CASSASTGDYEQYF. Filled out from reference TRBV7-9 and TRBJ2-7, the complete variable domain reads DTGVSQNPRHKITKRGQNVTFRCDPISEHNRLYWYRQTLGQGPEFLTYFQNEAQLEKSRLLSDRFSAERPKGSFSTLEIQRTEQGDSAMYLCASSASTGDYEQYFGPGTRLTVT.

Here the CDR3 DNA reads TGTGCCAGCTCACCTCCCAGGGCCCGCACAGATACGCAGTATTTT. This translates into CASSPPRARTDTQYF. V gene TRBV18 combines with J gene TRBJ2-3; D may be TRBD1 (5 bases). Germline-derived CDR1 and CDR2 are KGHSH and LQKENI. CDR3 length: 15 residues. V shed 3 bases and J shed 1 base, with 11 bases lying between them.